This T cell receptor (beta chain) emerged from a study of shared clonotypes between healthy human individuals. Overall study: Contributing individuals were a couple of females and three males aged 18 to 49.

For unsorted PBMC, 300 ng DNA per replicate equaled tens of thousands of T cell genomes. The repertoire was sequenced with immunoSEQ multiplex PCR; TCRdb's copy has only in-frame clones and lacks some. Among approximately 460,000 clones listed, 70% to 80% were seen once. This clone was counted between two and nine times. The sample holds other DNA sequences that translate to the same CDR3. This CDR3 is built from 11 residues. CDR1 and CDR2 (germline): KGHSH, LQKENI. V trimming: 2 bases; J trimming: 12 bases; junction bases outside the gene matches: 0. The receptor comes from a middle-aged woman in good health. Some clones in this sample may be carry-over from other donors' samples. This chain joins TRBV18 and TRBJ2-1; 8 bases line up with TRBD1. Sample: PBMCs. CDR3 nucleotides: TGTGCCAGCTCACCAGGGACAGGGCAGTTCTTC. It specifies CASSPGTGQFF.